This TCR beta chain was recorded in a study of blood T cell repertoires in COVID-19. Overall study context: Specimens from acute and convalescent COVID-19 originated in the United States, Italy and Spain.

The CDR3 sequence is 14 residues long. Germline V gives CDR1 SGDLS, CDR2 YYNGEE. Trimming removed 4 bases at V and 4 bases at J, with 14 bases between. As processed by the authors: From reference gene primer amplification, estimates of nucleated cell counts were derived. This table comes from immunoSEQ multiplex PCR, and its TCRdb copy is limited to in-frame clones, with some not included. Clone size and the V and J calls come from that table; the DNA yielded D and trimming. The data show about 380,000 clones, around 84% seen once. The V call is TRBV9, the J call TRBJ1-2; D is undetermined. This clonotype was sampled from a woman aged 18-29 years with acute or convalescent COVID-19. What was sequenced was peripheral blood. The DNA of the CDR3 is TGTGCCAGCAGCAACGGAGGACTCCTCTATGGCTACACCTTC. The encoded protein is CASSNGGLLYGYTF.